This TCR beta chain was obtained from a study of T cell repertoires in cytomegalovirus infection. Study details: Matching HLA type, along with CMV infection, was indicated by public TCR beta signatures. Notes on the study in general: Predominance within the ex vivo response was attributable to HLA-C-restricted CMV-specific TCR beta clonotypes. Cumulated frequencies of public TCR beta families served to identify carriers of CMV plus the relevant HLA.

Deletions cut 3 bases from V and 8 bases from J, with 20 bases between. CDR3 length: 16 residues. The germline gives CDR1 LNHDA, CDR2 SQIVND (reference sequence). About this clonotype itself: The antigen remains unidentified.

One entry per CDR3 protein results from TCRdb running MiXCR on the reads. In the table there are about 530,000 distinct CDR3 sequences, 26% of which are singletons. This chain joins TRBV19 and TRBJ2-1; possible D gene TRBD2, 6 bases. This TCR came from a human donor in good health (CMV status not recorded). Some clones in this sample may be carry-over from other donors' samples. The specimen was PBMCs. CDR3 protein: CASSIRTPRGGDEQFF. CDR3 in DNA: TGTGCCAGTAGTATCCGGACCCCGAGGGGAGGTGATGAGCAGTTCTTC.